The present entry profiles one T cell receptor (beta chain) with its context. Its matching antigen is unknown. The data are from a study of post-analysis software for immune sequencing data. The overall study: In terms of disease course, relapsing-remitting, secondary progressive and progressive-relapsing multiple sclerosis were included.

Researchers reported that TCR beta cDNA libraries carried unique molecular identifiers. The T cell input of about 0.9 to 10 million gave roughly 460,000 cDNA molecules. TCRdb passed the PCR reads through MiXCR, listing each CDR3 protein once. This sample has 180,000 or so distinct CDR3 sequences, with over 25% found just once. Study-wide results and caveats: The normalized Chao1 diversity of multiple sclerosis patients was significantly lower than that of controls. Patients used a handful of TRBV segments, including TRBV5-6, TRBV5-1 and TRBV20-1, more often than controls. Samples from one preparation batch, clustered by F measure, grouped strongly together.

Germline V lookup: CDR1 MNHNS, CDR2 SASEGT. The CDR3 sequence is 13 residues long. The germline V and J ends were trimmed by 1 base and 4 bases, with 7 bases remaining between them. This sequence was found in a girl aged 2-17 years with multiple sclerosis. The source material was blood. The rearrangement uses TRBV6-1 and TRBJ1-1; no reliable D call. The CDR3 loop reads CASSEDSFTEAFF. CDR3 bases: TGTGCCAGCAGTGAAGACAGTTTCACTGAAGCTTTCTTT.